This TCR beta chain was captured in a study of blood T cell repertoires in COVID-19. This CDR3 contains 14 residues. V lost 0 bases, J lost 10 bases, and 10 bases lay in between. Per germline, CDR1 MGHRA and CDR2 YSYEKL. The table came from immunoSEQ multiplex PCR; TCRdb's copy has only in-frame clones and leaves some out. The data contain 210,000 or so clones, approximately 80% of them singletons. The sequenced sample consisted of PBMCs or T cells enriched from blood (not recorded which). The sequence was collected from a woman between 50 and 59 years old with acute COVID-19. J is TRBJ1-6 and V is TRBV4-1; the D is unclear. CDR3 residues: CASSQDRAGSPLHF. For the CDR3, the DNA is TGCGCCAGCAGCCAAGACCGGGCGGGGTCACCCCTCCACTTT.